This entry lists 9 T cell receptor delta chains sequenced from one sample in a study of γδ T cells in repeated Plasmodium falciparum infection. Gammadelta T cells were flow-sorted from PBMC into Vgamma9/Vdelta2+ and Vdelta2-negative populations for bulk analysis. TCRdb re-analyzed the multiplex PCR reads via CATT. Among 85,000 to 100,000 delta-chain clones listed, over 0.9% were seen once. The sample was gamma-delta T cells from blood. Receptors originate from a pool of human donors (malaria-infected and uninfected, not separated).

This clone was detected a few times. TCRdb assigns this DNA the protein of a much larger clone, which departs from its translation at residue 8; this likely reflects a read error, and the protein shown comes from translating the DNA. This specimen includes other DNA sequences encoding the same CDR3. The V gene is TRDV2, the J gene TRDJ1; 7 bases align to TRDD3. Germline V gives CDR1 GEAIGNYY, CDR2 EKD. The CDR3 has 16 amino acids. The CDR3 here is CACDSVGGLYTDKLIF. CDR3 DNA: TGTGCATGTGACTCGGTGGGGGGATTATACACCGATAAACTCATCTTT.

In its sample, this clone was seen a few times. TCRdb attributes to this sequence the protein of a much larger clone, which differs from the DNA translation at residue 12; a read error is likely, and the protein displayed is translated from the DNA. The chain recombines TRDV2 with TRDJ1; 10 bases match TRDD3. Looked up from germline, CDR1 is GEAIGNYY and CDR2 is EKD. This CDR3 region has 17 residues. V was pared by 0 bases and J by 4 bases, with 10 bases of the junction left unmatched. The CDR3 protein is CACDTVGGYADHDKLIF. The CDR3 DNA follows: TGTGCCTGTGACACCGTAGGGGGATACGCGGATCACGATAAACTCATCTTT.

In this sample, this clone turned up many times. A far larger clone is one base from this, pointing to a likely read error. The sample carries other DNA sequences with the same CDR3. The chain uses TRDV2 and TRDJ1, with 11 bases that match TRDD3. The CDR3 runs to 17 residues. Per germline, CDR1 GEAIGNYY and CDR2 EKD. Trimming removed 0 bases from V and 4 bases from J; junction bases left unmatched: 9. CDR3 residues: CACDTLPVGDTDDKLIF. The CDR3 DNA is TGTGCCTGTGACACCCTCCCGGTGGGGGATACGGACGATAAACTCATCTTT.

This clone was seen at least ten times. This chain links TRDV1 with TRDJ1; 9 bases match TRDD2. The J gene, absent from TCRdb, was called here by matching the DNA to germline. The CDR3 contains 29 residues. Germline trimming cut 2 bases from V and 0 bases from J; bases unmatched to any gene: 43. Germline values: CDR1 TSWWSYY, CDR2 QGS. CDR3 sequence reads: CALGEGIGRRPPGPLPTLTRYSYTDKLIF. CDR3 DNA: TGTGCTCTTGGGGAAGGTATTGGCAGGCGCCCCCCCGGTCCCCTTCCTACACTGACTCGGTACTCATACACCGATAAACTCATCTTT.

This clone was found a few times. TCRdb assigns this DNA the protein of a much larger clone, which departs from its translation at residue 12; this likely reflects a read error, and the protein shown comes from translating the DNA. The V and J genes are TRDV2 and TRDJ1, with D unclear. Assignment of the J gene here rests on matching the DNA to germline, because TCRdb gives none. Germline CDR1 and CDR2: GEAIGNYY and EKD. The CDR3 has 16 residues. The DNA for the CDR3 is TGTGCCTGTGACGCTCTATATACCTTGTACACCGGTAAACTCATCTTT. Translation gives CACDALYTLYTGKLIF.

This clone was seen a handful of times. A read error likely explains why the TCRdb protein, taken from a much larger clone, differs from this DNA's translation at residue 11; the protein shown is translated from the DNA. The chain is built from TRDV1 and TRDJ1; a weak D match, TRDD3 (6 bases). As TCRdb names no J gene, one was assigned here on the basis of a DNA match to germline. V lost 5 bases and J lost 0, with 40 bases in between. The germline V gene has CDR1 TSWWSYY and CDR2 QGS. The length of the CDR3 is 24 residues. CDR3 in DNA: TGTGCTCTTGGGACCCTCCGGAGGGGGGCAGTTCCTGTTTCTGTACTGGGTGACACCGATAAACTCATCTTT. This codes for CALGTLRRGAVPVSVLGDTDKLIF.

At least ten counts were recorded for this clone. A read error is the likely source, as a far larger clone sits one nucleotide away. Distinct nucleotide sequences in the sample also encode this CDR3. V is TRDV2 and J is TRDJ1; the match to TRDD3 covers 10 bases. Germline loops: CDR1 GEAIGNYY, CDR2 EKD. The junction had 12 bases not matched to a gene; V was cut back by 7 bases and J by 5 bases. This CDR3 comprises 15 residues. The CDR3, as DNA: TGTGCCTGCGTCGAACTGGGGGATCGGGAGGATAAACTCATCTTT. This sequence encodes CACVELGDREDKLIF.

Details on this clone: A far larger clone is only one base removed, so a read error is likely. Other DNA sequences in this sample translate to the same CDR3. There is no J gene call, but TRDV2 is given as the V gene; no check of the table's D call, TRDD3, against the DNA was made. The CDR3 totals 18 residues. In germline, CDR1 is GEAIGNYY, CDR2 EKD. CDR3 DNA: TGTGCCTGTGACACCGTCGGTACTGGGGGCCTACAGAGGGATAAGCTCATCTTT. The encoded protein is CACDTVGTGGLQRDKLIF.

Comment on this clone: TCRdb assigns this DNA the protein of a much larger clone, which departs from its translation at residue 9; this likely reflects a read error, and the protein shown comes from translating the DNA. The chain uses TRDV1 and TRDJ1; D remains unclear. CDR3 length: 19 amino acids. The V end was cut by 0 bases, the J end by 1 base, with 21 bases between. From germline, CDR1 is TSWWSYY and CDR2 QGS. The CDR3 sequence: CALGELLGSRTLVTDKLIF. CDR3 coding DNA: TGTGCTCTTGGGGAACTATTGGGAAGTAGGACCCTCGTCACCGATAAACTCATCTTT.